The present TCR beta chain was sequenced within a study of control samples from healthy donors and cancer patients. This CDR3 spans 17 amino acids. V trimming: 7 bases; J trimming: 7 bases; junction bases outside the gene matches: 18. The germline V gene has CDR1 LGHNT and CDR2 FRNRAP. TCRdb keeps only in-frame clones here, not all; method: immunoSEQ multiplex PCR. The sample lists under 80,000 clones; approximately 94% were seen once. Sample: blood. The chain combines TRBV12-5 with TRBJ1-3; 8 nucleotides match TRBD1. This receptor was taken from a woman younger than 45 in good health. CDR3 protein: CASAFSAQGGGFNTIYF. The DNA of the CDR3 is TGTGCTAGTGCCTTTTCAGCACAGGGGGGTGGATTCAACACCATATATTTT.